This TCR beta chain was captured by sequencing in a study of shared clonotypes between healthy human individuals. Findings and limits, study-wide: The naive CD4 repertoires of a handful of donors were compared, and around 5.1% of clonotypes were shared. Naive subsets tended to show greater estimated richness than memory subsets.

The CDR3 spans 13 residues. The germline V gene has CDR1 SGHAT and CDR2 FQNNGV. V was shortened by 0 bases and J by 5 bases, with 5 bases between the two germline ends. For this clone: Antigen: not known.

Sequencing was at deep level. TCRdb keeps only in-frame clones here, not all; method: immunoSEQ multiplex PCR. The data contain around 2.5 million clones, under 95% of them singletons. This TCR came from a man younger than 35 in good health. Some clones in this sample may be carry-over from other donors' samples. The material sequenced was naive CD4+ T cells from PBMCs. The subset here: CD45RA+ positively selected. This rearrangement joins TRBV11-2 to TRBJ2-1; TRBD1 might be the D (5 bases). CDR3: CASSLEGDNEQFF. In DNA form, the CDR3 reads TGTGCCAGCAGCTTAGAAGGGGACAATGAGCAGTTCTTC.